The 6 T cell receptor beta chains listed next were all sequenced from one sample in a study of blood T cells in healthy people across ages. Next came a second PCR, run for 7 to 11 cycles, which used a sample-barcoded 5' primer along with a J-beta primer mix. TCRdb independently ran MiXCR on the 5' RACE reads; one entry per CDR3 protein. The sample comprises about a million distinct CDR3 sequences, roughly two fifths of which are singletons, and about an eighth rests with the top ten. The sample consisted of blood. The receptor set was obtained from a man aged 18 to 30 in good health.

The chain recombines TRBV20-1 with TRBJ1-1; 7 bases are shared with TRBD1. CDR1 and CDR2 (germline): DFQATT, SNEGSKA (reference sequence). The CDR3 extends over 13 amino acids. V dropped 6 bases and J dropped 4; count of bases not matched to a gene: 8. CDR3 region: CSAPRQGGTEAFF. Written as DNA, the CDR3 is TGCAGTGCACCCCGACAGGGCGGCACTGAAGCTTTCTTT.

With regard to this clonotype: A much larger clone lies a single base off, so this may be a read error. This chain links TRBV11-2 with TRBJ2-1; D remains unclear. Trimming removed 3 bases at V and 1 base at J, with 13 bases between. Germline V CDR1 and CDR2: SGHAT, FQNNGV. This CDR3 comprises 16 residues. For the CDR3, the DNA is TGTGCCAGCAGCTTGCGCCTCAACAGATCCTACAATGAGCAGTTCTTC. Its translation: CASSLRLNRSYNEQFF.

V usage is TRBV12-3 or TRBV12-4 and J usage is TRBJ2-1; 7 bases align to TRBD1. The closer fit of TRBJ2-7 to the DNA end suggests the J call may be wrong. The CDR3 consists of 15 residues. The CDR3 protein is CASSPTGSSYNEQYF. The CDR3 nucleotides read TGTGCCAGCAGCCCGACAGGGAGCTCCTACAATGAGCAGTACTTC.

The chain links TRBV4-2 to TRBJ1-2; TRBD1 might be the D (5 bases). The CDR3 spans 14 residues. CDR1 is LGHNA and CDR2 is YNFKEQ in the germline V gene. V dropped 3 bases and J dropped 4 bases, with 12 bases sitting between them. In nucleotides, the CDR3 is TGTGCCAGCAGCCATCCCAAGGGACCCTATGGCTACACCTTC. This translates into CASSHPKGPYGYTF.

The chain recombines TRBV14 with TRBJ1-4; no reliable D call. From germline, CDR1 is SGHDN and CDR2 FVKESK. The CDR3 has 12 amino acids. Trimming pared 1 base from V and 6 bases from J, leaving 3 bases between. This CDR3 is CASSQVHEKLFF. The CDR3 bases are TGTGCCAGCAGCCAAGTGCATGAAAAACTGTTTTTT.

The chain carries TRBV20-1 and TRBJ1-2, with D tentatively TRBD1 (5 bases). CDR3 length: 13 residues. Germline values: CDR1 DFQATT, CDR2 SNEGSKA (reference sequence). V dropped 3 bases and J dropped 7 bases, with 15 bases sitting between them. The CDR3 spells CSASRSGRGGYTF. The CDR3 DNA sequence: TGCAGTGCTAGCAGATCAGGGCGGGGTGGCTACACCTTC.